This TCR beta chain came from a study of cytomegalovirus exposure and HLA in healthy donors. Broader study findings: The study found most TCR sequences rare, yet found some public TCRs in many donors. Among the CMV-associated chains, a few were confirmed in vitro as specific for CMV antigens.

CDR3 length: 17 amino acids. After removal of 4 bases from V and 0 bases from J, the junction contained 6 bases not matched to a gene. Per germline, CDR1 LNHDA and CDR2 SQIVND (reference sequence). The donors belonged to the roughly 110-subject validation cohort, separate from the 666-subject first cohort. Profiled with immunoSEQ multiplex PCR; TCRdb holds only in-frame clones, not every one. This sample carries approximately 150,000 clones, about 86% of them seen once, and the ten largest clones take approximately 1.5%. As regards this clone: Its antigen is not known.

Sequenced material: PBMCs. The sequence was collected from a woman aged 30 to 39 in good health and CMV-seronegative. The V call is TRBV19, the J call TRBJ1-5; 10 bases are shared with TRBD1. CDR3 residues: CASSSGTGANSNQPQHF. The DNA of the CDR3 is TGTGCCAGTAGTAGTGGGACAGGGGCGAATAGCAATCAGCCCCAGCATTTT.